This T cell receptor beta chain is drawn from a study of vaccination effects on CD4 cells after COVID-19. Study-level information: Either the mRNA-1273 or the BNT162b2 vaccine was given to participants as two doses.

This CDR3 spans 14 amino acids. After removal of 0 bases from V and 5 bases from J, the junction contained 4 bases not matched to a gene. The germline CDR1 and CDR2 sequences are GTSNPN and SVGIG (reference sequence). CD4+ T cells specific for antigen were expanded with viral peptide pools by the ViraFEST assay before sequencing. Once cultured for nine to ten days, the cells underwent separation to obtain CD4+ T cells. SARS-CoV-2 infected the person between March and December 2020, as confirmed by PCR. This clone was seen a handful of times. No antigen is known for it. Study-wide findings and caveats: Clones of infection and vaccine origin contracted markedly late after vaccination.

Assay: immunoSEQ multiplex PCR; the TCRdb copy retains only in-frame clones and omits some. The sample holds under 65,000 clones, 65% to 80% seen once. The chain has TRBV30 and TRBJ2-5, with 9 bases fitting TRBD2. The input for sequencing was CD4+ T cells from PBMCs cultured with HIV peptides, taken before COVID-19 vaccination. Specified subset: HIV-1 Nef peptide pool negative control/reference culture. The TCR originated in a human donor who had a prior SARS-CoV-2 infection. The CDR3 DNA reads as TGTGCCTGGAGTGTAGGTAGCGGGGGCGAGACCCAGTACTTC. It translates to CAWSVGSGGETQYF.